This TCR beta chain appears in the sequencing data of a study of beta chain features in type 1 diabetes (dated by TCRdb to the late 2010s). In the study overall: No differences in mean age, gender distribution, total cell number or subset yield were found between patients and healthy donors. Across all samples, almost 110 million sorted cells were examined, and cell number per subset correlated strongly with RNA yield. In the study, recently diagnosed type 1 diabetes patients and matched healthy donors were compared on the TCRB repertoires of their sorted circulating CD4+ T cell subsets. Whereas all 30 or so donors provided naive and central memory subsets, regulatory and stem cell-like memory subsets were isolated from just 8 patients and roughly 8 healthy donors. Results the study describes overall, beyond this receptor: At VDJ recombination sites, type 1 diabetes patients had fewer insertions and more deleted nucleotides, which implies abnormalities in thymic rearrangement. PCR may preferentially amplify shorter templates, but because patient and control samples were amplified and corrected together, any resulting skew would affect both groups equally. Naive, central memory and regulatory TCRB repertoires appeared to be more similar among patients than among healthy donors. Because cDNA rather than genomic DNA was sequenced, highly expressing activated cells could have been over-represented, although no difference in activation and CD3 levels was found between groups. A moderate but significant shortening of TCRB CDR3 length was observed in type 1 diabetes patients in all four CD4+ subsets. Only small numbers of individuals were included in the HLA sub-analyses, which left unresolved whether HLA type had any influence on TCRB rearrangement.

V loses 3 bases, J loses 7 bases, and the germline ends lie 12 bases apart. Reading from cysteine to phenylalanine, the CDR3 counts 12 amino acids. Only the CDR3 portion is preserved as DNA: 36 bases, with reading frame beginning at the first base. According to the germline V gene (reference sequence), CDR1 reads GTSNPN and CDR2 reads SVGIG. The High Capacity cDNA Reverse Transcription Kit was used to reverse transcribe all of the isolated RNA, meaning that expressed TCRB transcripts were what got sequenced. Deep immunoSEQ sequencing was performed on naive, central memory and regulatory T cell samples, with an average of around 3.5 million total reads per sample. Sorted cells were lysed in RLT buffer and RNA was extracted with DNase-treated RNeasy Micro or Mini kits, depending on cell number. Each cell subset was processed on its own to prevent cross-contamination, while patient and healthy donor samples were processed together. The immunoSEQ multiplex PCR was used to amplify TCRB sequences from cDNA, yielding 87-bp fragments that span the CDR3 region. Sequencing of the amplicons was performed on the Illumina HiSeq platform. The published analysis was carried out like this. Synthetic template baselines were used to correct PCR bias computationally, reads within Hamming distance 2 were collapsed, and singletons that could not be merged were discarded. By aligning reads against IMGT, V, D and J genes, CDR3 length, and insertions or deletions at six rearrangement sites were assigned. Clonotype counts were normalized to sorted cell number within each subset before computing true diversity and Gini coefficients with the tcR R package. The overlap coefficient, calculated on TCRB nucleotide sequences, was used to quantify repertoire sharing. TCRdb obtained this table from immuneACCESS and retained in-frame rearrangements with V and J assigned. These tables miss some clones; where compared with another copy, unresolved V genes account for less than half of the shortfall, and the remainder is unexplained. Clone size and V and J calls were adopted from that table, with D and trimming inferred from the DNA. The sample table shows 140,000 to 150,000 clones, and 10% to 15% are seen once. Roughly 1.4% of the sample belongs to the ten largest clones.

This clone was seen a handful of times. Its antigen target is currently unknown. Per-base qualities were not stored, and no clone one base away is much larger. From each donor, a single peripheral blood sample of approximately 0.11 L on average was drawn into heparinised tubes. A BD FACSAria II was used to sort naive, central memory, regulatory and stem cell-like memory CD4+ T cells with a panel that included CD45RO, CCR7, CD25, CD127, CD95 and CD27. Every sorted population had a purity above 98%. Right away, PBMCs were isolated by Lymphoprep density gradient centrifugation and were stained directly, with no culture step. So that batch effects would be minimized, each experiment stained and sorted samples in pairs, pairing one healthy donor with one patient.

The receptor comes from a man younger than 35 with type 1 diabetes. The sequenced material came from central memory CD4+ T cells from blood. Recombination linked TRBV30 to TRBJ1-2; the D gene is not confidently resolved. The nucleotide sequence reads as follows: TGTGCCTGGAGGACGGGCTCGGGTGGCTACACCTTC. Protein translation: CAWRTGSGGYTF.